This T cell receptor beta chain comes out of a study of regulatory T cells in long-lasting Graves disease (dated by TCRdb to the early 2020s). Describing the broader study: Persistent Graves' disease meant more than 5 years of antithyroid drug treatment with TSH receptor autoantibodies that stayed positive. Persistent Graves' disease patients in the clinical cohort had taken antithyroid drugs for roughly 10 years on average. The study was conducted in China and was registered as a clinical trial. A total of approximately 35 samples underwent TCR sequencing: around 13 from persistent and around 20 from newly diagnosed Graves' disease patients. This study used TCR sequencing and RNA sequencing of peripheral blood to compare persistent Graves' disease patients against newly diagnosed Graves' disease patients. What the study reported, not specific to this receptor: Compared with newly diagnosed patients, patients with persistent Graves' disease had lower TCR Shannon entropy and fewer highly expanded clones, which suggests clonal expansion. Because the primary lesion, thyroid tissue, could not be accessed, the study looked at peripheral blood alone. Only the TCR beta chain was sequenced and analyzed. Preferential use of TRBV28, TRBJ1-2 and TRBJ2-5 was observed in persistent disease, whereas TRBV20-1 and TRBJ2-1 were favored in newly diagnosed disease. Patients with persistent disease shared more public clonotypes (around 2,700) than newly diagnosed patients did (around 1,000). The authors acknowledged the small sample size as a limitation that may reduce accuracy.

The sample holds a few counts of this clonotype. The target of this receptor is not known. Base quality data are lacking; no much larger clone is found one base away. The library was produced with multiplex PCR. The sequencer was an Illumina HiSeq 4000. To build TCR beta libraries, CDR3 regions were amplified by Arm-PCR using iRepertoire HTBI primers. Before sequencing, the PCR products went through gel purification. In the authors' own workflow: A total of 60 to 80 TRBV and under 15 TRBJ segments were identified across samples and were used for gene usage analysis of CDR3 amino acid clonotypes. Filtered high-quality paired reads were merged into contigs using COPE and FqMerger. Contigs were aligned with BLAST to IMGT TRBV, TRBD and TRBJ reference genes, and CDR3 was defined per IMGT. Any clonotype with a frequency above 0.1% was counted as a highly expanded clone. Shannon entropy served as the measure of repertoire diversity, while the Gini coefficient captured V-J evenness. Public clonotypes were defined as clonotypes shared by more than one individual. The public reads were run again by TCRdb, first through fastp at Q25 and then through MiXCR, and only productive beta chains were kept. Identical CDR3 proteins give one entry, which carries the most common genes and DNA. Here the V and J calls rest on TCRdb's processing, not on the authors' analysis. For this sample there are 300,000 or so distinct CDR3 sequences; about 20% appear just once. The top ten clones comprise 25% to 35% of the sample.

The CDR1 and CDR2 encoded by the germline V gene (reference sequence) are SEHNR and FQNEAQ. The CDR3 contains 15 residues, cysteine and phenylalanine counted. The sequence is cut down to CDR3 DNA, 45 bases in frame from base 1. Trimming takes 3 bases from V and 7 bases from J, and the germline ends sit 15 bases apart. This specimen's time point label, per the study, means: persistent/refractory GD, antithyroid drugs over 5 years with positive TRAb. For both TCR sequencing and RNA sequencing, RNA was extracted from PBMCs in TRIzol. The diagnosis of Graves' disease was made according to American Thyroid Association guidelines. Recruitment of patients was carried out at an endocrinology department in Xi'an, China. Each patient gave around 9 milliliters of peripheral blood, collected in an EDTA anticoagulant tube. Ficoll Paque Plus density gradient separation was used to isolate PBMCs, and no further T cell sorting was done. An Agilent 2100 Bioanalyzer and agarose gel were used to check RNA quality, and a NanoDrop 2000 was used to measure RNA concentration.

This chain is built from TRBV7-9 and TRBJ1-4; the D segment could be TRBD1, given 6 matching bases. Here the sequenced sample was peripheral blood mononuclear cells (PBMCs), taken when the disease was refractory, from a patient treated with antithyroid drugs. This clonotype originated in a female donor with Graves disease. The CDR3 sequence is CASSLGGGSGEKLFF. The DNA sequence is TGTGCCAGCAGCTTGGGCGGGGGCTCTGGTGAAAAACTGTTTTTT.